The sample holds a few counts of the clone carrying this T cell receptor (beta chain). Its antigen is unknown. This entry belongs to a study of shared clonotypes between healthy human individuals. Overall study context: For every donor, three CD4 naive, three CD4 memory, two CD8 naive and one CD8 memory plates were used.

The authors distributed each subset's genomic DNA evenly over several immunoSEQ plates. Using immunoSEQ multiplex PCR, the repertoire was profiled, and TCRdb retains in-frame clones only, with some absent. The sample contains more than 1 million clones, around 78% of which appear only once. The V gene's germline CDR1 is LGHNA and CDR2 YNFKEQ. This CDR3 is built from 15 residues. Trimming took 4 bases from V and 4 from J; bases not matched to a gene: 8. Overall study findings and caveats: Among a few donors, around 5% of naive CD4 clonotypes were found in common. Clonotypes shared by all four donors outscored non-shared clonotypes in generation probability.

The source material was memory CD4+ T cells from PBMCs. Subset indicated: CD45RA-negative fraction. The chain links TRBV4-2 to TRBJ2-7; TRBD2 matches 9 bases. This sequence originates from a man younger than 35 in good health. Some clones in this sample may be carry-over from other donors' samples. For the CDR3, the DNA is TGTGCCAGCAGCCGGCGGGGCGGGAGGGTATACGAGCAGTACTTC. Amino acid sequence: CASSRRGGRVYEQYF.